The present TCR beta chain was sequenced within a study of blood T cell repertoires in COVID-19. Whole-study context: Acute and convalescent COVID-19 specimens originated in the United States, Italy and Spain. T cells, B-cell-depleted T cells, or PBMCs supplied cDNA or gDNA.

Original processing methods: Scientists estimated how many nucleated cells there were by amplifying reference gene primers. Generated by immunoSEQ multiplex PCR, the TCRdb table keeps only in-frame clones and is missing some. That table supplies the V and J calls and clone size; D and trimming were determined from the DNA. The top ten hold approximately 5.1% of the sample, which has approximately 250,000 clones, approximately 85% seen once. Enrolled during active infection, Seattle patients were then followed longitudinally. The specimen sequenced was peripheral blood. This clonotype was sampled from a man aged 50 to 60 with COVID-19, enrolled during active disease.

DNA of the CDR3: TGTGCCAGCAGCTTAGTCGCGTCAGGGCTGATCTACGAGCAGTACTTC. Protein sequence: CASSLVASGLIYEQYF. The chain has TRBV7-2 and TRBJ2-7; a weak D match, TRBD1 (5 bases). Germline CDR1 reads SGHTA; CDR2 reads FQGNSA. Trimming took 1 base from V and 3 from J, leaving 16 bases between them. This CDR3 contains 16 residues.